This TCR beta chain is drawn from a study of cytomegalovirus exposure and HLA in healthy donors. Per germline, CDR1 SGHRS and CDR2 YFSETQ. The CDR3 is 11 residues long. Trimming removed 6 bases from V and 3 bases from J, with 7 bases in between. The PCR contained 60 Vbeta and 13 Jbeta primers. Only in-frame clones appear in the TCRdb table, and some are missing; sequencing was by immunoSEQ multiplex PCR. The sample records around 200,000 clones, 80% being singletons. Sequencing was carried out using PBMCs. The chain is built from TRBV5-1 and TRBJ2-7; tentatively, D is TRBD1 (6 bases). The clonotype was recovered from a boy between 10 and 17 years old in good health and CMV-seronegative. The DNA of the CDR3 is TGCGCCAGCATGGACAGCTACGAGCAGTACTTC. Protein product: CASMDSYEQYF.